The 4 T cell receptor beta chains in this list originate from one sample, sequenced in a study of Ad26.COV2.S vaccination and SARS-CoV-2 variants. Clones were sequenced by immunoSEQ multiplex PCR, and TCRdb holds only the in-frame ones, with some missing. The table has a few hundred thousand clones, roughly 90% seen once; the top ten hold roughly 4%. Treatment indicated: roughly 20 received Ad26.COV2.S at low or high dose, single or two shots; several received placebo; per-sample allocation not given. Samples analyzed were those drawn on day 63 after the first vaccine or placebo injection. The sequenced sample was peripheral blood, obtained in a trial of Ad26.COV2.S vaccine versus placebo. The source of these receptors is a person aged 18 to 59 who received the Ad26.COV2.S COVID-19 vaccine or a placebo.

The V gene is TRBV7-2, the J gene TRBJ2-2; TRBD1 matches 9 bases. This CDR3 has 14 amino acids. The V and J ends lost 6 bases and 5 bases, in that order; junction bases with no gene match: 4. In germline, CDR1 is SGHTA, CDR2 FQGNSA. In DNA, the CDR3 is TGTGCCAGCAGAGAACAGGGGGCAACCGGGGAGCTGTTTTTT. Translated, it gives CASREQGATGELFF.

The V and J genes are TRBV6-2 or TRBV6-3 and TRBJ1-1; 9 bases line up with TRBD1. Germline V gives CDR1 MNHEY, CDR2 SVGEGT. This CDR3 has 12 residues. V gave up 2 bases and J gave up 9 bases; unmatched junction bases: 1. DNA for the CDR3: TGTGCCAGCAGTTACAACAGGGGGCAAGCTTTCTTT. This sequence encodes CASSYNRGQAFF.

This clone turned up a few times. The chain carries TRBV5-1 and TRBJ2-5; perhaps D is TRBD1 or TRBD2 (5 bases each). The V and J ends lost 4 bases and 1 base respectively, with 14 bases between them. This CDR3 comprises 15 residues. Germline assignment: CDR1 SGHRS and CDR2 YFSETQ. The CDR3 sequence: CASSPHPGLQETQYF. The CDR3 DNA is TGCGCCAGCAGCCCTCACCCGGGGCTCCAAGAGACCCAGTACTTC.

The J gene is TRBJ1-1, the V gene TRBV18; D may be TRBD1 (5 bases). Germline CDR1 KGHSH, CDR2 LQKENI. V lost 3 bases and J lost 1, with 6 bases in between. The CDR3 consists of 13 residues. This CDR3 is CASSPTANTEAFF. The CDR3 coding sequence is TGTGCCAGCTCACCGACAGCGAACACTGAAGCTTTCTTT.